This TCR beta chain was sequenced during a study of blood T cell repertoires in COVID-19. Data came from immunoSEQ multiplex PCR; TCRdb stores just in-frame clones and leaves some out. In the table there are 65,000 to 85,000 clones, 79% of which are singletons. Specimen: peripheral blood. The receptor comes from a woman at least 80 years old with active or convalescent COVID-19.

CDR3 sequence: CASRGLNTEAFF. Written as DNA, the CDR3 is TGTGCCAGTAGGGGCTTGAACACTGAAGCTTTCTTT. V and J are TRBV19 and TRBJ1-1; no reliable D call. The CDR3 covers 12 residues. Trimming stripped 6 bases from V and 0 bases from J, with 5 bases between. Germline-derived CDR1 and CDR2 are LNHDA and SQIVND (reference sequence).